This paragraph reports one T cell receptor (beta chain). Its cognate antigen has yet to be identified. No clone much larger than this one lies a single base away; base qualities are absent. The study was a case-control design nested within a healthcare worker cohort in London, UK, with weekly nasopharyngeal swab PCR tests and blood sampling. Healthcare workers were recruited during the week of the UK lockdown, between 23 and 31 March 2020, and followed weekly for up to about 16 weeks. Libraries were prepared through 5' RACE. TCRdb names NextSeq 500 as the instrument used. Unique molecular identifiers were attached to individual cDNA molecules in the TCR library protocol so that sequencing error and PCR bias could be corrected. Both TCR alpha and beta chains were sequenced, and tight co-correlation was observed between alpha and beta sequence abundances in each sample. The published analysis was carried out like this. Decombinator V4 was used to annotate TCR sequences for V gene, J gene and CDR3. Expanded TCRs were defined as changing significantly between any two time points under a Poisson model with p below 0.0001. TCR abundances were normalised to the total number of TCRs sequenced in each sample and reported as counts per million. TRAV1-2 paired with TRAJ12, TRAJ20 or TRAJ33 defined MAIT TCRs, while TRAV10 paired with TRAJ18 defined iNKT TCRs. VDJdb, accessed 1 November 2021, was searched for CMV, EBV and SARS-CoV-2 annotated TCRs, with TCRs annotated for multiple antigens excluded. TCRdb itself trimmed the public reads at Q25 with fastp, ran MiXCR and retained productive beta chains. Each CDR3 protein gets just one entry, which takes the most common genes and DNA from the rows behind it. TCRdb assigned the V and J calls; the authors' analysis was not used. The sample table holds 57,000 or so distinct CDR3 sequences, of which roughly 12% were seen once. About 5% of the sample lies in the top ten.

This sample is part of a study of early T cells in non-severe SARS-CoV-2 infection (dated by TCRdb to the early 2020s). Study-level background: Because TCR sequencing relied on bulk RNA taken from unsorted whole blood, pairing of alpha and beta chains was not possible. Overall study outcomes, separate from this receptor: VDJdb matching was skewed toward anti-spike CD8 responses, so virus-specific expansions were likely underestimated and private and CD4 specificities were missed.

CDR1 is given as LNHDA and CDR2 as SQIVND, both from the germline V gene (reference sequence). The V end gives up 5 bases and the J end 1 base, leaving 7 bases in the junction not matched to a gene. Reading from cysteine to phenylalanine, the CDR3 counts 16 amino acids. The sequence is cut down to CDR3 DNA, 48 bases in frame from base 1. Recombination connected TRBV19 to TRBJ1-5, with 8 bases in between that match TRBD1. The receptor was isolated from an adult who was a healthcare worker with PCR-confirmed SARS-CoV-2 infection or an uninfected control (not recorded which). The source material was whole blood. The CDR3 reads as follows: CASSPLDRGSNQPQHF. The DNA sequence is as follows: TGTGCCAGTAGTCCACTCGACAGGGGAAGCAATCAGCCCCAGCATTTT.